What follows describes a single TCR beta chain. Its target is unknown. A read error may account for a junction end that differs from germline. RNA was extracted from bulk tissue without any cell sorting. This specimen comes from a study of tumor and adjacent non-tumor tissue in lung cancer. Study-wide context: Patients were aged about 30 to 85, roughly nine men and a handful of women, stage I to III. Study-wide results and limits: Significantly higher TCR diversity was found in tumor than normal lung.

A modified ARM-PCR protocol with three rounds of nested PCR amplified TCRbeta. TCRdb re-analysed the multiplex PCR reads in MiXCR, keeping a single row per CDR3 protein. The sample holds approximately 90,000 distinct CDR3 sequences, about 66% seen once. This TCR derives from a man between 60 and 75 years old with non-small cell lung cancer. The specimen was lung tumor tissue.

CDR3 loop: CAGSPYREMRDEQFF. Here the CDR3 DNA reads TGTGCCGGCAGCCCGTACCGGGAGATGAGGGATGAGCAGTTCTTC. The V gene is TRBV11-2, the J gene TRBJ2-1; D is perhaps TRBD2 (6 bases). Germline CDR1 reads SGHAT; CDR2 reads FQNNGV. The CDR3 consists of 15 residues. The full variable domain, its missing parts supplied by reference TRBV11-2 and TRBJ2-1, is EAGVAQSPRYKIIEKRQSVAFWCNPISGHATLYWYQQILGQGPKLLIQFQNNGVVDDSQLPKDRFSAERLKGVDSTLKIQPAKLEDSAVYLCAGSPYREMRDEQFFGPGTRLTVL.